Listed here are 2 T cell receptor beta chains from one sample, sequenced in a study of glioma-infiltrating T cells. TCR alpha and beta CDR3 regions were amplified from RNA using iRepertoire nested multiplex PCR. TCRdb fed the multiplex PCR reads into MiXCR, producing one record per CDR3 protein. The sample yields about 450 distinct CDR3 sequences, 25% to 35% seen once. The material sequenced was glioma tissue, nonneoplastic brain tissue, or PBMCs (not recorded which). Receptor source: a human donor with low-grade glioma or glioblastoma, undergoing nonglioma brain surgery, or in good health (not recorded which).

By proportion, this clonotype is large. The V gene is TRBV27, the J gene TRBJ2-1, with TRBD1 as a possible D gene (6 bases). Germline values: CDR1 MNHEY, CDR2 SMNVEV (reference sequence). The V end was cut by 5 bases, the J end by 4 bases, with 15 bases between. This CDR3 has 15 amino acids. DNA of the CDR3: TGTGCCAGCAGTCTACAGGGCCCGACGTACAATGAGCAGTTCTTC. It encodes CASSLQGPTYNEQFF.

The CDR3 nucleotides read TGTGCCAGCTCATCTCCAGTCGGGGGATCGAGCGAAAAACTGTTTTTT. Amino acid sequence: CASSSPVGGSSEKLFF. The chain has TRBV18 and TRBJ1-4, with D perhaps matching TRBD1 (5 bases). The CDR3 is 16 amino acids. Germline CDR1 is KGHSH and CDR2 is LQKENI. The V end was cut by 5 bases, the J end by 8 bases, with 21 bases between. Drawing the rest from reference TRBV18 and TRBJ1-4, the complete variable domain is NAGVMQNPRHLVRRRGQEARLRCSPMKGHSHVYWYRQLPEEGLKFMVYLQKENIIDESGMPKERFSAEFPKEGPSILRIQQVVRGDSAAYFCASSSPVGGSSEKLFFGSGTQLSVL.